The TCR beta chain described here comes from a study of OX40 agonist ivuxolimab in advanced cancers. The wider study: It was permissible to have had prior anti-PD-1, anti-PD-L1 or anti-CTLA-4 therapy, and about 40% had some.

After removal of 0 bases from V and 8 bases from J, the junction contained 4 bases not matched to a gene. Germline values: CDR1 MNHEY, CDR2 SVGAGI. The CDR3 runs to 15 residues. The repertoire was sequenced with immunoSEQ multiplex PCR; TCRdb's copy has only in-frame clones and lacks some. This table holds some 77,000 clones, around 85% found once. General study points: The expanded peripheral T cells' antigen specificity was not determined. On average, CD8+ T cells showed a greater number of expanded clones than CD4+. Partial responders at 0.1-3.0 mg/kg showed near-lowest clonal expansion.

Details on this clone: As yet, its antigen is unknown.

Sequenced here: CD4+ or CD8+ T cells sorted from blood, sampled in a trial of the OX40 agonist ivuxolimab. The chain links TRBV6-5 to TRBJ1-6, with TRBD1 matching 7 bases. The receptor was derived from an adult with an advanced solid tumor such as melanoma, head and neck, liver or kidney cancer. Written as DNA, the CDR3 is TGTGCCAGCAGTTACTCCGGGACAGACTATTCACCCCTCCACTTT. Amino acid sequence: CASSYSGTDYSPLHF.